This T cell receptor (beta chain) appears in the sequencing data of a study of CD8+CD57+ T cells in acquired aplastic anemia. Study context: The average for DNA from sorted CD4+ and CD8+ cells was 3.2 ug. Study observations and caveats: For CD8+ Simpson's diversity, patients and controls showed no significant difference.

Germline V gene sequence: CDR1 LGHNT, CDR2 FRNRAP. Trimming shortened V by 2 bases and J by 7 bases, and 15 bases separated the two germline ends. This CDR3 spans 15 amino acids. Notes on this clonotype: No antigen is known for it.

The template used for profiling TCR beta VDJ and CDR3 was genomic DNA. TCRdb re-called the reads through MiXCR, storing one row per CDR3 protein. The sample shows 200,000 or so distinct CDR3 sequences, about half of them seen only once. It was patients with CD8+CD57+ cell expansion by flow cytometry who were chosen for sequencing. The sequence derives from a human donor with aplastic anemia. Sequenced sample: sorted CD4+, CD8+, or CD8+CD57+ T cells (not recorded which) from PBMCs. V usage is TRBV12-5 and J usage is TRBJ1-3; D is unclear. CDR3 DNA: TGTGCTAGTGGTTTGAGGAGCCCGAGAGGTAACACCATATATTTT. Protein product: CASGLRSPRGNTIYF.